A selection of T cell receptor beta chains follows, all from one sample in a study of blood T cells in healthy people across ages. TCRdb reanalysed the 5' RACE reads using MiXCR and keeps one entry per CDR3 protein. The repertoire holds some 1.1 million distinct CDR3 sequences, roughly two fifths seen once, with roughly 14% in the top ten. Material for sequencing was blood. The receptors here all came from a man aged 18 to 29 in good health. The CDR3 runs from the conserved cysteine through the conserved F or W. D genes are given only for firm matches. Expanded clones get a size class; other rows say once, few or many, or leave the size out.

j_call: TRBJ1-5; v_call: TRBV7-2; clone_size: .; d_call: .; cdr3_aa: CASSQPPGRTHHSNQLQHF; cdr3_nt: TGTGCCAGCAGCCAGCCCCCGGGACGCACACACCATAGCAATCAGCTCCAGCATTTT
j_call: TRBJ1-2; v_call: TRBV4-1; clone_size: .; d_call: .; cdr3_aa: CASSQVDSPSYTF; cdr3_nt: TGCGCCAGCAGCCAAGTAGACAGCCCGAGCTACACCTTC
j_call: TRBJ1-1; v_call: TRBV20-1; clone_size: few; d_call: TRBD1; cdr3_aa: CSAASGTGSPEAFF; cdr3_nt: TGCAGTGCTGCATCCGGGACAGGGTCCCCTGAAGCTTTCTTT
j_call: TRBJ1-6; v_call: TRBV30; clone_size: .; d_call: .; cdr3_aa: CAWREDDSNNSPLHF; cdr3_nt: TGTGCCTGGAGGGAAGACGACAGTAATAATTCACCCCTCCACTTT
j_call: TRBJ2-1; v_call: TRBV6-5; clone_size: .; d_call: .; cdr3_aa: CASSCGAGPYNEQFF; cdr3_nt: TGTGCCAGCAGTTGCGGGGCAGGACCCTACAATGAGCAGTTCTTC
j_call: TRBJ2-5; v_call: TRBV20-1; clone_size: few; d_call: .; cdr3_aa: CSARIDWGETQYF; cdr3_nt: TGCAGTGCTAGAATAGACTGGGGAGAGACCCAGTACTTC
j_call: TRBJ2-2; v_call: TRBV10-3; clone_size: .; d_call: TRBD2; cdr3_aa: CAISYSGLAVTGELFF; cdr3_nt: TGTGCCATCAGTTACTCGGGACTAGCAGTCACCGGGGAGCTGTTTTTT
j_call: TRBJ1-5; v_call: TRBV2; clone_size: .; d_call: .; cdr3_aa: CASSEVTDWQPQHF; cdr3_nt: TGTGCCAGCAGTGAAGTTACAGATTGGCAGCCCCAGCATTTT
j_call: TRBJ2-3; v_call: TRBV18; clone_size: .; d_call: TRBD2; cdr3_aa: CASSRTSGGAMDTQYF; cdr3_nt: TGTGCCAGCTCAAGGACTAGCGGGGGGGCCATGGATACGCAGTATTTT
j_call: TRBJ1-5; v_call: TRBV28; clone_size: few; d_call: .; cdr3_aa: CASHPSGVLNQPQHF; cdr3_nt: TGTGCCAGCCATCCCTCGGGGGTGCTGAATCAGCCCCAGCATTTT
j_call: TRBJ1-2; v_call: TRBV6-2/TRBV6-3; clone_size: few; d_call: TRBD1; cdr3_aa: CASRPPGTAYGYTF; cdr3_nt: TGTGCCAGCAGACCGCCCGGGACAGCCTATGGCTACACCTTC
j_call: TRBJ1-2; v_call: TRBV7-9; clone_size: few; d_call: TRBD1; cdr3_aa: CASSLGGTGENGYTF; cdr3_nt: TGTGCCAGCAGCTTAGGCGGGACAGGGGAAAATGGCTACACCTTC
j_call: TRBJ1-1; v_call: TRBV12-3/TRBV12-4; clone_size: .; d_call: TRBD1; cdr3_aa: CASRGQSHTEAFF; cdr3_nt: TGTGCCAGCAGGGGACAGTCTCACACTGAAGCTTTCTTT
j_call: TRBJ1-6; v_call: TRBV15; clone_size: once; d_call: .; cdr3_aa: CATSRNEEYSPLHF; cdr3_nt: TGTGCCACCAGCAGAAATGAGGAATACTCACCCCTCCACTTT
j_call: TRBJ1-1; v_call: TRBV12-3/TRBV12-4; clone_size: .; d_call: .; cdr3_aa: CASSFNAQPNTEAFF; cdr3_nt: TGTGCCAGCAGTTTTAATGCGCAGCCAAACACTGAAGCTTTCTTT
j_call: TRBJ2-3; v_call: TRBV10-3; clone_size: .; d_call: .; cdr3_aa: CAISDQTGRSDTQYF; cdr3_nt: TGTGCCATCAGCGACCAAACGGGGAGGTCGGATACGCAGTATTTT
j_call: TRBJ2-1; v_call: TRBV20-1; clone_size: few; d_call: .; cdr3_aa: CSAFSGVEYNEQFF; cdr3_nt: TGCAGTGCCTTTAGTGGGGTTGAGTACAATGAGCAGTTCTTC
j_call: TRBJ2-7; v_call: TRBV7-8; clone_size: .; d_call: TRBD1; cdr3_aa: CASSSDRGQGVHEQYF; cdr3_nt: TGTGCCAGCAGTTCGGACCGGGGACAGGGAGTCCACGAGCAGTACTTC
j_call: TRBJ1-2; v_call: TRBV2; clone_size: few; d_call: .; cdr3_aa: CASADKANYGYTF; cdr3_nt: TGTGCCAGCGCGGACAAAGCTAACTATGGCTACACCTTC
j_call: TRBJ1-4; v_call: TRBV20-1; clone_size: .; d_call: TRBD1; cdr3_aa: CSTLRGRGPNEKLFF; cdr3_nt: TGCAGTACGCTAAGAGGCAGGGGGCCTAATGAAAAACTGTTTTTT
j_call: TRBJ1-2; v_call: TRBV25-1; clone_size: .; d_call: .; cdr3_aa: CASSASIGYTF; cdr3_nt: TGTGCCAGCAGTGCATCAATCGGCTACACCTTC
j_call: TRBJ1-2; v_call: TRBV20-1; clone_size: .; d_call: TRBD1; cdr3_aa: CSATTGVGHGYTF; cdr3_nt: TGCAGTGCTACTACAGGGGTGGGCCATGGCTACACCTTC
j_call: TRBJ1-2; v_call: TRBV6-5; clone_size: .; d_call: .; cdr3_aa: CASSYSDDPYGYTF; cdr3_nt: TGTGCCAGCAGTTACTCCGACGATCCCTATGGCTACACCTTC
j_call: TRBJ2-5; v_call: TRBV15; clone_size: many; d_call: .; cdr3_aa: CATSTTQETQYF; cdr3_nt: TGTGCCACCAGCACAACCCAAGAGACCCAGTACTTC
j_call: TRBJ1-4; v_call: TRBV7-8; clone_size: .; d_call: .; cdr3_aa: CASRNPGQKRGRAEKLFF; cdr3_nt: TGTGCCAGCAGAAACCCGGGGCAAAAAAGGGGGAGGGCGGAAAAACTGTTTTTT
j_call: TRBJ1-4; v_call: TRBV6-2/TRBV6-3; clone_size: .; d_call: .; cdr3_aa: CASRQAGDEKLFF; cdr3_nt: TGTGCCAGCCGGCAGGCCGGGGATGAAAAACTGTTTTTT
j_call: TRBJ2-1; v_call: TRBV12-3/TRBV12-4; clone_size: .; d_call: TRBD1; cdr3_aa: CASSPTGRSYNEQFF; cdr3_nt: TGTGCCAGCAGTCCGACAGGGCGCTCCTACAATGAGCAGTTCTTC
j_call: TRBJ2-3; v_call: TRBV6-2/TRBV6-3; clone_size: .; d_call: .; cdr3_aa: CASSPHGTQYF; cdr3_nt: TGTGCCAGCAGCCCCCACGGTACGCAGTATTTT
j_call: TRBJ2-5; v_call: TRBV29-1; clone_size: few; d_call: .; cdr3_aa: CSVEDRVGNNQETQYF; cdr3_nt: TGCAGCGTTGAAGATCGGGTAGGGAACAACCAAGAGACCCAGTACTTC
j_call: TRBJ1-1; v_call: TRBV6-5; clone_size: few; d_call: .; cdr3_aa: CASSSSGGGGTEAFF; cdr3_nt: TGTGCCAGCAGTTCCTCGGGGGGAGGGGGCACTGAAGCTTTCTTT
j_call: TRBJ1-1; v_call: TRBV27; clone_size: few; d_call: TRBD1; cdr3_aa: CASSFFSGTGMNTEAFF; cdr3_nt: TGTGCCAGCAGTTTTTTTTCCGGGACAGGGATGAACACTGAAGCTTTCTTT
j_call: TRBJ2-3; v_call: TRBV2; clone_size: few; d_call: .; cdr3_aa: CASSQLTGTTKSNTDTQYF; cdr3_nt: TGTGCCAGCAGCCAGTTAACGGGGACCACAAAATCTAACACAGATACGCAGTATTTT
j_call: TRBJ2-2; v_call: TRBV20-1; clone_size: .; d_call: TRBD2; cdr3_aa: CSARDPLAGSVELFF; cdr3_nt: TGCAGTGCTAGAGATCCCCTAGCGGGGAGCGTGGAGCTGTTTTTT
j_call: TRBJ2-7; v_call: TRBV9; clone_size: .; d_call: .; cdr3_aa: CASSAGTRFSYEQYF; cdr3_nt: TGTGCCAGCAGCGCAGGGACAAGGTTTTCCTACGAGCAGTACTTC
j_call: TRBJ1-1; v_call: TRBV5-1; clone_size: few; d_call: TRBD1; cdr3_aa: CASSADRVNTEAFF; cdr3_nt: TGCGCCAGCAGCGCCGACAGGGTGAACACTGAAGCTTTCTTT
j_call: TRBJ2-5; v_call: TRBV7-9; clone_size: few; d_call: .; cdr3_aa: CASSSPGYETQYF; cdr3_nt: TGTGCCAGCAGCTCCCCCGGTTACGAGACCCAGTACTTC
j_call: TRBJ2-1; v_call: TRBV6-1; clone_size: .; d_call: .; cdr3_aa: CASSESGLGNEQFF; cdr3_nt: TGTGCCAGCAGTGAATCAGGGTTGGGCAATGAGCAGTTCTTC
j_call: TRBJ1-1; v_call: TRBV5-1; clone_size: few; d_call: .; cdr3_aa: CASSLDRQMNTEAFF; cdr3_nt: TGCGCCAGCAGCTTGGATAGACAGATGAACACTGAAGCTTTCTTT
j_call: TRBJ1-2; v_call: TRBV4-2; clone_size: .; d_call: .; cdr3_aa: CASSQDHGRTYGYTF; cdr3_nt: TGTGCCAGCAGCCAAGACCACGGACGGACCTATGGCTACACCTTC
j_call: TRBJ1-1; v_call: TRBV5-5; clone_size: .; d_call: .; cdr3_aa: CASSLDSVGGTEAFF; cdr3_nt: TGTGCCAGCAGCTTGGATTCGGTCGGGGGGACTGAAGCTTTCTTT
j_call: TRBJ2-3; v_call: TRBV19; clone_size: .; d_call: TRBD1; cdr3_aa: CASSDRALHTDTQYF; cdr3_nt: TGTGCCAGTAGCGACAGGGCCTTACACACAGATACGCAGTATTTT
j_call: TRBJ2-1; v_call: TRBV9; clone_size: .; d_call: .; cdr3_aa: CASSAIQDNEQFF; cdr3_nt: TGTGCCAGCAGCGCGATCCAGGACAATGAGCAGTTCTTC
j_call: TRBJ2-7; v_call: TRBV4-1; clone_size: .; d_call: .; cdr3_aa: CASSQDPVGGNYEQYF; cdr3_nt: TGCGCCAGCAGCCAAGATCCGGTGGGGGGCAACTACGAGCAGTACTTC
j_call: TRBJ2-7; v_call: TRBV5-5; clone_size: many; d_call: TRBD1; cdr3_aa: CASSYPGQGSHEQYF; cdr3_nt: TGTGCCAGCAGTTACCCGGGACAGGGATCCCACGAGCAGTACTTC
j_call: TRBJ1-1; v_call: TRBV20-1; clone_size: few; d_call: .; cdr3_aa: CSARDLGTEAFF; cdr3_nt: TGCAGTGCTAGAGACTTAGGAACTGAAGCTTTCTTT
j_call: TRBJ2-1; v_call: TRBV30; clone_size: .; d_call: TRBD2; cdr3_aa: CTWSPKTSSANEQFF; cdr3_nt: TGTACCTGGAGTCCCAAGACTAGCTCGGCCAATGAGCAGTTCTTC
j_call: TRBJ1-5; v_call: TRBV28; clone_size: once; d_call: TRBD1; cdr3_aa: CASRPTGDCNQPQHF; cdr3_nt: TGTGCCAGCAGGCCAACAGGGGACTGCAATCAGCCCCAGCATTTT
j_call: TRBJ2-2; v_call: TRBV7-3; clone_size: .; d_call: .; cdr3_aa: CASRKGRGNTGELFF; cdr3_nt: TGTGCCAGCAGGAAAGGACGAGGAAACACCGGGGAGCTGTTTTTT
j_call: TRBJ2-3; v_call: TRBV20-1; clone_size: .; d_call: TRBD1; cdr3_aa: CSARTETGGLTDTQYF; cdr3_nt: TGCAGTGCTAGGACCGAGACAGGGGGCCTGACAGATACGCAGTATTTT
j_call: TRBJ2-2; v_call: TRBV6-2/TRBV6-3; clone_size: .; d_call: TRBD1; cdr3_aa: CASSNRGYTGELFF; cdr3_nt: TGTGCCAGCAGTAACAGGGGGTACACCGGGGAGCTGTTTTTT
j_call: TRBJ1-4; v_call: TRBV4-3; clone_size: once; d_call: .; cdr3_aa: CASSHLRAGLYEKLFF; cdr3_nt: TGCGCCAGCAGCCACCTTAGGGCAGGGTTGTATGAAAAACTGTTTTTT
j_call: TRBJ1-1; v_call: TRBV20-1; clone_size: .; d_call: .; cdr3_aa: CSGRETTEAFF; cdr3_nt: TGCAGTGGGCGCGAGACCACTGAAGCTTTCTTT
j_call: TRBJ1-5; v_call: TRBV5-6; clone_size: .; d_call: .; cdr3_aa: CASSLAGTPNQPQHF; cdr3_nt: TGTGCCAGCAGCTTGGCTGGGACACCGAATCAGCCCCAGCATTTT
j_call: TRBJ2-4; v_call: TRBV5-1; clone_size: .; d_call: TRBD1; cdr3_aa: CASSARTGMGNIQYF; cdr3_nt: TGCGCCAGCAGCGCCAGGACAGGGATGGGAAACATTCAGTACTTC
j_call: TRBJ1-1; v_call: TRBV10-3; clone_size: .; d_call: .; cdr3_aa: CAISAYKATEAFF; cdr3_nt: TGTGCCATCAGTGCCTATAAGGCCACTGAAGCTTTCTTT
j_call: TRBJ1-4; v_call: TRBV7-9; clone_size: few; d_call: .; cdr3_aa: CASSLLIGGTANEKLFF; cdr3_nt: TGTGCCAGCAGCCTACTGATCGGTGGTACGGCTAATGAAAAACTGTTTTTT
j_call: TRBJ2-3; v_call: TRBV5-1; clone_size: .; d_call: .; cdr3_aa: CASSLVAGRDTQYF; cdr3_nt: TGCGCCAGCAGCTTGGTCGCGGGAAGGGATACGCAGTATTTT
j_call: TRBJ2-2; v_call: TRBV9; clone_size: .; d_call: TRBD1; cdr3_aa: CASSPYRGTGTGELFF; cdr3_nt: TGTGCCAGCAGCCCGTACAGGGGCACAGGCACCGGGGAGCTGTTTTTT
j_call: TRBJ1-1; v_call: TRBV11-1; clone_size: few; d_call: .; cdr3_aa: CASAEIIVRRDTEAFF; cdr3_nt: TGTGCCAGCGCGGAGATAATCGTTAGACGGGACACTGAAGCTTTCTTT
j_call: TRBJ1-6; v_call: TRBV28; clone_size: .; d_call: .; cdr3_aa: CASSGGTSYNSPLHF; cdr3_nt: TGTGCCAGCAGTGGGGGGACATCTTATAATTCACCCCTCCACTTT